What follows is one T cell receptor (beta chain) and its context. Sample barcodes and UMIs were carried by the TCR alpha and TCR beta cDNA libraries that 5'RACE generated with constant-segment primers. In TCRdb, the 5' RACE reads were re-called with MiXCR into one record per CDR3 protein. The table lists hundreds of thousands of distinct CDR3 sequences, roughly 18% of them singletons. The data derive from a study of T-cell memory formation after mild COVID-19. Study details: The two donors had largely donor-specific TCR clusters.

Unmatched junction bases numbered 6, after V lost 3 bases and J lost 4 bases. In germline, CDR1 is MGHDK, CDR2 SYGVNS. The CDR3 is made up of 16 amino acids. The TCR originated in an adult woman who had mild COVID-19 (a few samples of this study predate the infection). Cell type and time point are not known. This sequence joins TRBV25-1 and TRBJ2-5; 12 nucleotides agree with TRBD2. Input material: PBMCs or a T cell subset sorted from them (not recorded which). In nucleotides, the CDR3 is TGTGCCAGCAGTGACCCACTAGCGGGAGGCCCAGAGACCCAGTACTTC. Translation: CASSDPLAGGPETQYF.